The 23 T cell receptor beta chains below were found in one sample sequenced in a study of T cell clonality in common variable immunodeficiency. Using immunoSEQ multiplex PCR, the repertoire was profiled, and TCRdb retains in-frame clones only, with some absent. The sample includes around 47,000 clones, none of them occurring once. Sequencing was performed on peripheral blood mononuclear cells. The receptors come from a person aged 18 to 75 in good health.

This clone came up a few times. The sequenced CDR3 bases are TGTGCCAGCACACAGGGGGAAGCAGAAAAA. Its protein is CASTQGEAEK. The CDR3 as a whole reads CASTQGEAEKLFF. This chain uses TRBV2 with TRBJ1-4, with 8 bases lining up with TRBD1. The observed sequence ends 3 residues before the CDR3 terminus, with the missing tail filled in from the germline J gene. Trimming removed 7 bases from V and 8 bases from J; junction bases left unmatched: 6. The CDR3 covers 13 residues. From germline, CDR1 is SNHLY and CDR2 FYNNEI.

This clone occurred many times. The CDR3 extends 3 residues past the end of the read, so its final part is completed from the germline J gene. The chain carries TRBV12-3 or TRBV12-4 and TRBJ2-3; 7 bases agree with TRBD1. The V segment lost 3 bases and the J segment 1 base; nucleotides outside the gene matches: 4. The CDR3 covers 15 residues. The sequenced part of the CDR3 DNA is TGTGCCAGCAGTTTCCGTACAGGGGGCACAGATACG. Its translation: CASSFRTGGTDT. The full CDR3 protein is CASSFRTGGTDTQYF.

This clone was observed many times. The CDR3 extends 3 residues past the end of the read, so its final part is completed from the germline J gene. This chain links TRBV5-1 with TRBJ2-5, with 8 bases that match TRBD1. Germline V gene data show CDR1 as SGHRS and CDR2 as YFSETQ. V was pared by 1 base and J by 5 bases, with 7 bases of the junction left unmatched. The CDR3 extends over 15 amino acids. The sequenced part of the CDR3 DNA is TGCGCCAGCAGCTTGTCTAACAGGGGGGAGGAGACC. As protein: CASSLSNRGEET. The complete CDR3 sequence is CASSLSNRGEETQYF.

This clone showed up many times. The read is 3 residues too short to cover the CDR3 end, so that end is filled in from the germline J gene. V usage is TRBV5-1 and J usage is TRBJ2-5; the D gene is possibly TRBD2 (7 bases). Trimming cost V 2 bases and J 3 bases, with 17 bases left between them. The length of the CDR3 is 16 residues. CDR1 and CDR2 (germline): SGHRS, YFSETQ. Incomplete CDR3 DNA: TGCGCCAGCAGCTTAGGGTCAGGGGAGGGTGAAGAGACC. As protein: CASSLGSGEGEET. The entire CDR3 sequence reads CASSLGSGEGEETQYF.

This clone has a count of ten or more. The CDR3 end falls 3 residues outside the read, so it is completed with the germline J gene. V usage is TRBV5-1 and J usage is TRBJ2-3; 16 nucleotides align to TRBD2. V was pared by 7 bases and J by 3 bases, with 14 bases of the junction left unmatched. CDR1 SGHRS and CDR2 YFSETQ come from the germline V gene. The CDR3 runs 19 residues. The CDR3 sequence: CASALPGTSGGAQTDTQYF. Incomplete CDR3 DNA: TGCGCCAGCGCCCTTCCCGGGACTAGCGGGGGGGCTCAAACAGATACG. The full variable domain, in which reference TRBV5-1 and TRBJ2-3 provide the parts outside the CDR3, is KAGVTQTPRYLIKTRGQQVTLSCSPISGHRSVSWYQQTPGQGLQFLFEYFSETQRNKGNFPGRFSGRQFSNSRSEMNVSTLELGDSALYLCASALPGTSGGAQTDTQYFGPGTRLTVL.

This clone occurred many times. The sequenced CDR3 bases are TGTGCCAGCAGCCAAATTGAGGGCCCAGCTAACTATGGC. This translates into CASSQIEGPANYG. The entire CDR3 reads CASSQIEGPANYGYTF. The chain has TRBV14 and TRBJ1-2; D is undetermined. The read ends 3 residues shy of where the CDR3 ends; the end is completed using the germline J gene. Germline V gives CDR1 SGHDN, CDR2 FVKESK. The V and J ends lost 2 bases and 0 bases respectively, with 13 bases between them. The CDR3 runs 16 residues.

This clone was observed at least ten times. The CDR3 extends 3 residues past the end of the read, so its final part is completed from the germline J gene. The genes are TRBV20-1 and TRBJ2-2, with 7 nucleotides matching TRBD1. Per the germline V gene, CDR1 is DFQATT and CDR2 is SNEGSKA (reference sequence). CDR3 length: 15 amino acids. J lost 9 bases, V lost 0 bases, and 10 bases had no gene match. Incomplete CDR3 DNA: TGCAGTGCTAGAGATCAAGGCAGGGGGTCGAGGGAG. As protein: CSARDQGRGSRE. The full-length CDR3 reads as CSARDQGRGSRELFF.

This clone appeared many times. The covered CDR3 bases are TGTGCCAGCTCACCCGCCCAGCGGGGCGGTGAGACC. Its translation: CASSPAQRGGET. The full CDR3 is CASSPAQRGGETQYF. The chain recombines TRBV18 with TRBJ2-5, with TRBD2 matching 7 bases. The read falls 3 residues short of the CDR3 end, and the missing part is taken from the germline J gene. J lost 5 bases, V lost 3 bases, and 9 bases had no gene match. Germline V gene sequence: CDR1 KGHSH, CDR2 LQKENI. The CDR3 is 15 amino acids.

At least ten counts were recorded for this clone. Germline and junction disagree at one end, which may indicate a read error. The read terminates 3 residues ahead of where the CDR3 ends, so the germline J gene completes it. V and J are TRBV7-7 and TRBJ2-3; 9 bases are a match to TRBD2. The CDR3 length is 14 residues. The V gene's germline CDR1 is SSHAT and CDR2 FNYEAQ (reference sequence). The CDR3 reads CASSLAAGGDTQYF. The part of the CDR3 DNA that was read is TGTGCTAGCAGCTTAGCAGCGGGGGGAGATACG.

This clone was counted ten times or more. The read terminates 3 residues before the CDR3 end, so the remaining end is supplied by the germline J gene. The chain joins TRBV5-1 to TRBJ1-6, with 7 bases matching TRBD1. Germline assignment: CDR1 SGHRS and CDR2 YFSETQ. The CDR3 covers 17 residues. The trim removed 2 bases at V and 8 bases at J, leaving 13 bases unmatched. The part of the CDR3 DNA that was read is TGCGCCAGCAGCTTAAAACGACAGGGCCAAAGGGATTCACCC. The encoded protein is CASSLKRQGQRDSP. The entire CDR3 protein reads CASSLKRQGQRDSPLHF.

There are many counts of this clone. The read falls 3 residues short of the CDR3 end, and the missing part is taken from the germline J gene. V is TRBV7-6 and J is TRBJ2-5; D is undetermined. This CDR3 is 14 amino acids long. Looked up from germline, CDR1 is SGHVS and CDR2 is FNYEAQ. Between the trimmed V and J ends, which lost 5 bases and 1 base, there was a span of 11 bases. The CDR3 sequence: CASSRTDFQETQYF. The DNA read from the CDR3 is TGTGCCAGCAGCCGCACTGACTTCCAAGAGACC.

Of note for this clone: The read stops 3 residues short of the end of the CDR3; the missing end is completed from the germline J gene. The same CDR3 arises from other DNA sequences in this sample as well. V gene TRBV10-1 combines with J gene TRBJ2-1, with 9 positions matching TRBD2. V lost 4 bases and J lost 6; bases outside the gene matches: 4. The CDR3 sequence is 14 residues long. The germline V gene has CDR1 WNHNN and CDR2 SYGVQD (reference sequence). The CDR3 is CASSGASGINEQFF. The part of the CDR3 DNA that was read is TGCGCCAGCAGTGGGGCTAGCGGGATCAATGAG.

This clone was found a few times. CDR3 DNA (partial): TGTGCCAGCTCCTTCCAGGGGGTTAATTCACCC. It encodes CASSFQGVNSP. The whole CDR3 protein is CASSFQGVNSPLHF. This chain connects TRBV18 to TRBJ1-6; 7 positions agree with TRBD1. The read is 3 residues too short to cover the CDR3 end, so that end is filled in from the germline J gene. The germline gives CDR1 KGHSH, CDR2 LQKENI. The CDR3 contains 14 residues. Trimming cost V 6 bases and J 6 bases; bases outside gene matches: 5.

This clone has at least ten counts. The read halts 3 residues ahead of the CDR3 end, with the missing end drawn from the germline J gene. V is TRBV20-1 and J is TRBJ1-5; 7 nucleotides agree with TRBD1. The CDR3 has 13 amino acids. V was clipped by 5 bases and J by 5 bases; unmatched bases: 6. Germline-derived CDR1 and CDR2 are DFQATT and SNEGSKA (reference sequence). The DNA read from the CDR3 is TGCAGTGCTCACCGGGACAGAGATCAGCCC. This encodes CSAHRDRDQP. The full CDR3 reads CSAHRDRDQPQHF.

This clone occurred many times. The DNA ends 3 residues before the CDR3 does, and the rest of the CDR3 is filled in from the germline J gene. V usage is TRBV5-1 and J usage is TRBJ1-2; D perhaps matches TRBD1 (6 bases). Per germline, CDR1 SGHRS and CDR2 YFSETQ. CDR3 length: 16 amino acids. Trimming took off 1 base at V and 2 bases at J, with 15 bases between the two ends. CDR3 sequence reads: CASSLSGSGGNYGYTF. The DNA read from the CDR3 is TGCGCCAGCAGCTTGTCCGGGAGTGGGGGCAACTATGGC.

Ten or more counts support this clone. The CDR3 bases that were read are TGTGCCAGTAGCCAACCGGGACAGGGAAGTGCAGATACG. Amino acids: CASSQPGQGSADT. In full, the CDR3 reads CASSQPGQGSADTQYF. V gene TRBV19 combines with J gene TRBJ2-3; 9 bases align to TRBD1. The CDR3 end falls 3 residues outside the read, so it is completed with the germline J gene. With V trimmed by 6 bases and J by 4 bases, 11 bases remained unmatched. CDR1 is LNHDA and CDR2 is SQIVND in the germline V gene (reference sequence). This CDR3 region has 16 residues.

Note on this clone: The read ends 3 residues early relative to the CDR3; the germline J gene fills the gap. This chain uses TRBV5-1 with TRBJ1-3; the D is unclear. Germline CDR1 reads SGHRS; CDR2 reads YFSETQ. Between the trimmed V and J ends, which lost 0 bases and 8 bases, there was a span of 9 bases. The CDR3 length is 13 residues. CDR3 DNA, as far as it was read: TGCGCCAGCAGCTTGGCCGGGCGGGACACC. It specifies CASSLAGRDT. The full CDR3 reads CASSLAGRDTIYF.

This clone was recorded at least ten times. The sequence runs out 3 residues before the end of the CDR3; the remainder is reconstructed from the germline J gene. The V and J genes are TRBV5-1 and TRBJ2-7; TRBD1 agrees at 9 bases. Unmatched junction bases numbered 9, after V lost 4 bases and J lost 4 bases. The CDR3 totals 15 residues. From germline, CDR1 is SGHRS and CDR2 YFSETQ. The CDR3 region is CASSLEPGQGYEQYF. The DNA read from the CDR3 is TGCGCCAGCAGCCTCGAACCGGGACAGGGTTACGAG.

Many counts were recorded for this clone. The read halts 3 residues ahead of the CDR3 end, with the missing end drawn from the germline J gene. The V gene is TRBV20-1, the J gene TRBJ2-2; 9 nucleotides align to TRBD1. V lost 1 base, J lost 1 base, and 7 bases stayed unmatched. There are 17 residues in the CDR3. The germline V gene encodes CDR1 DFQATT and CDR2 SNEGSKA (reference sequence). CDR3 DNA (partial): TGCAGTGCTAGAGGTACCGGGACAGGGTGGAACACCGGGGAG. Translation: CSARGTGTGWNTGE. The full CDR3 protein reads CSARGTGTGWNTGELFF.

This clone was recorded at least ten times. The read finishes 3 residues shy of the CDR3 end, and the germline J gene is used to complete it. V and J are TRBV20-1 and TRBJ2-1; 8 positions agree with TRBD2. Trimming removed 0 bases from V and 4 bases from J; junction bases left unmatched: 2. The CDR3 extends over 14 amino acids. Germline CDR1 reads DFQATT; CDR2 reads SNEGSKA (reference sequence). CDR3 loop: CSARDSGTYNEQFF. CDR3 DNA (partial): TGCAGTGCTAGAGATAGCGGGACGTACAATGAG.

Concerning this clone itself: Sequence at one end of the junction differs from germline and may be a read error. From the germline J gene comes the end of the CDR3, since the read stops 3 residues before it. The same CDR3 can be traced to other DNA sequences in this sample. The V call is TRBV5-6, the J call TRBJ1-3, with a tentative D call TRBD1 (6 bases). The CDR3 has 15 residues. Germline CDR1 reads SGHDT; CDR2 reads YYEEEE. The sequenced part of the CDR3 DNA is TGTGCCAGCAGCTTGATTGGGACATCAGGAAACACT. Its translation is CASSLIGTSGNT. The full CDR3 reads CASSLIGTSGNTIYF.

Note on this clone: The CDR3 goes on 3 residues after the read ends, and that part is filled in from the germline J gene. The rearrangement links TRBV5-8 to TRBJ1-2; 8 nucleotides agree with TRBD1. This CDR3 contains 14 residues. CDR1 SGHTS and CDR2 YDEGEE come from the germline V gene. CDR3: CASSLGQGTDTYTF. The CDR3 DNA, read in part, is TGTGCCAGCAGCCTAGGACAGGGCACAGATACC.

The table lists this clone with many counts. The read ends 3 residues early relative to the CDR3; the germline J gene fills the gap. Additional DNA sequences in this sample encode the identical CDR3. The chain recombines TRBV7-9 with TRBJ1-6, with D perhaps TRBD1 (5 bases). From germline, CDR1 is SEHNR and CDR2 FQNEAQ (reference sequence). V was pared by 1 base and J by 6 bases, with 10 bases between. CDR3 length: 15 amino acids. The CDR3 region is CASSLGLGPNSPLHF. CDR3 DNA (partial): TGTGCCAGCAGCTTAGGTTTGGGGCCTAATTCACCC.